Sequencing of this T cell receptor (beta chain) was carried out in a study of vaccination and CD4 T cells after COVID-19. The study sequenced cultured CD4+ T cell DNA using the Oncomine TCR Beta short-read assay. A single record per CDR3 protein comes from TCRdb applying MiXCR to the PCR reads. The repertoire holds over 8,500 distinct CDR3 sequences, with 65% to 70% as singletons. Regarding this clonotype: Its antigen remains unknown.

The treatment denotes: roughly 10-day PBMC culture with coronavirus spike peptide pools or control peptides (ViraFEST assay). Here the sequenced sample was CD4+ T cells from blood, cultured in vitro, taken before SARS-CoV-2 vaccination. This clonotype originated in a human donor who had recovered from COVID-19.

CDR3 protein: CASSPNAGTNTGELFF. As DNA, the CDR3 is TGTGCCAGCAGTCCCAATGCGGGAACGAACACCGGGGAGCTGTTTTTT. The rearrangement uses TRBV12-3 or TRBV12-4 and TRBJ2-2; a weak D match, TRBD2 (6 bases). The length of the CDR3 is 16 residues. With 5 bases removed from V and 0 bases from J, the gap between germline ends came to 13 bases.